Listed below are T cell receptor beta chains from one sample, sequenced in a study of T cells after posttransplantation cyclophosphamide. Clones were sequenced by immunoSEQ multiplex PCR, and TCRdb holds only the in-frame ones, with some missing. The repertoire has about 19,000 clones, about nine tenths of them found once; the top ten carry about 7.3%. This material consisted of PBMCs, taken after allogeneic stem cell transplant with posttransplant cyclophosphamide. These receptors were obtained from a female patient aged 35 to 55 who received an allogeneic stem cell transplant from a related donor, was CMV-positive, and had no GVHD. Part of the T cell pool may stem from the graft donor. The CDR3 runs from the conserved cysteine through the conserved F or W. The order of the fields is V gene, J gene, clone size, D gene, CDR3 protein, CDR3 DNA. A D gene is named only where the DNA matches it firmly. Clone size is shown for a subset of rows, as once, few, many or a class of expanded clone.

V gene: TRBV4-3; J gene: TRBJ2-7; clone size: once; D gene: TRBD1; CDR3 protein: CASSQRQGLYEQYF; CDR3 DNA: TGCGCCAGCAGCCAACGACAGGGGCTATACGAGCAGTACTTC
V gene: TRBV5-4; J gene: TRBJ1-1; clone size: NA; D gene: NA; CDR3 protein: CVSSDRQSNTEAFF; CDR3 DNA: TGTGTCAGCAGCGATCGACAGTCGAACACTGAAGCTTTCTTT
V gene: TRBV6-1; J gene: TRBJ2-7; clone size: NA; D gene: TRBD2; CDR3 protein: CASRGGRAPEQYF; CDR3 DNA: TGTGCCAGCAGGGGCGGGAGGGCCCCCGAGCAGTACTTC
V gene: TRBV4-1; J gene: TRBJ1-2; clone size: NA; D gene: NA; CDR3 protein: CASSHGGALGYTF; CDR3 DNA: TGCGCCAGCAGCCATGGGGGGGCGCTTGGCTACACCTTC
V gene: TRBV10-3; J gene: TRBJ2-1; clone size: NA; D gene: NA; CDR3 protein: CAISDTMTSTEQFF; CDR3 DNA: TGTGCCATCAGTGATACAATGACTTCGACTGAGCAGTTCTTC
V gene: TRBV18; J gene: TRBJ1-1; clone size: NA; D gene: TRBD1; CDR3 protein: CASSLTGGGLNTEAFF; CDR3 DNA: TGTGCCAGCTCACTGACAGGGGGGGGTTTGAACACTGAAGCTTTCTTT
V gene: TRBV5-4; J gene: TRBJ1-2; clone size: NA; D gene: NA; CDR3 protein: CATNQGGSLNYGYTF; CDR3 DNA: TGTGCCACCAACCAAGGAGGCAGTCTTAACTATGGCTACACCTTC
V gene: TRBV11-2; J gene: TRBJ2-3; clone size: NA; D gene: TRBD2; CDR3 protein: CASKRGLAGSSADTQYF; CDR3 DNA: TGTGCCAGTAAAAGGGGACTAGCCGGGAGTAGTGCAGATACGCAGTATTTT
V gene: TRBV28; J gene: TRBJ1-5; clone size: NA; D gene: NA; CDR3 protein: CASSYYGTRSNQPQHF; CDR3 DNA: TGTGCCAGCAGTTACTACGGGACACGAAGCAATCAGCCCCAGCATTTT
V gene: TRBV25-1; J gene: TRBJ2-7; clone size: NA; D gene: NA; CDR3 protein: CASSESVNQQYF; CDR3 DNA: TGTGCCAGCAGTGAATCGGTGAACCAGCAGTACTTC
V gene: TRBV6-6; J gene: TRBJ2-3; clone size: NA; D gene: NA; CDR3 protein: CASSSDHRADTQYF; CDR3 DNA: TGTGCCAGCAGTTCCGACCACCGGGCAGATACGCAGTATTTT
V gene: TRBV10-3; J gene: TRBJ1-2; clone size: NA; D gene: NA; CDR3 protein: CAISGTASSGYTF; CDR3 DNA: TGTGCCATCAGTGGGACAGCGTCTAGCGGCTACACCTTC
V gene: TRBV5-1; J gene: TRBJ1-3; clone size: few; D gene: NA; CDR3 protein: CASSLTSSGNTIYF; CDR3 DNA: TGCGCCAGCAGCTTGACAAGCTCTGGAAACACCATATATTTT
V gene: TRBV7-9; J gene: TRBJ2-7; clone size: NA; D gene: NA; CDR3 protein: CASSLARIGLAEQYF; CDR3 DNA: TGTGCCAGCAGCTTAGCGCGGATAGGATTGGCCGAGCAGTACTTC
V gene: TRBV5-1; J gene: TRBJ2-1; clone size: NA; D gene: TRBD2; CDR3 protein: CASSSGLAGVPSYNEQFF; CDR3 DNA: TGCGCCAGCAGCTCGGGACTAGCGGGAGTTCCGTCCTACAATGAGCAGTTCTTC
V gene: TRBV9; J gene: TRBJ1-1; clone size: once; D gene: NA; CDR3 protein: CASSVVRATEAFF; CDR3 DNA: TGTGCCAGCAGCGTAGTGAGGGCCACTGAAGCTTTCTTT
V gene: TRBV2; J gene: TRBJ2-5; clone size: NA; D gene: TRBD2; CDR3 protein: CASSELAGAETQYF; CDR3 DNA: TGTGCCAGCAGTGAACTAGCGGGAGCTGAGACCCAGTACTTC
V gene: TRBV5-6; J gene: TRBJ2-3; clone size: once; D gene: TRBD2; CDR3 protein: CASSFAGGTTDTQYF; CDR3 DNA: TGTGCCAGCAGCTTCGCGGGAGGGACCACAGATACGCAGTATTTT
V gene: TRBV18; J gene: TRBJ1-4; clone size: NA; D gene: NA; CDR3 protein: CASSPQQTGREKLFF; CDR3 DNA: TGTGCCAGCTCACCACAACAGACCGGTCGTGAAAAACTGTTTTTT
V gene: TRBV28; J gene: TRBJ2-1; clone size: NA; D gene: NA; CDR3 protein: CASSLRFWRSGGLYNEQFF; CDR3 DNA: TGTGCCAGCAGTTTAAGGTTTTGGAGGTCTGGGGGCCTCTACAATGAGCAGTTCTTC
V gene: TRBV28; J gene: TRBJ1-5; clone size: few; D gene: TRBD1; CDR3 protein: CASSPGTGGNQPQHF; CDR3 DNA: TGTGCCAGCAGTCCCGGGACAGGCGGCAATCAGCCCCAGCATTTT
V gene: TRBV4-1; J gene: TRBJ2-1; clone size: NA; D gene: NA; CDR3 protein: CASSQDRLGVIANSYNEQFF; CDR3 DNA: TGCGCCAGCAGCCAAGATCGGTTGGGTGTTATAGCGAACTCCTACAATGAGCAGTTCTTC
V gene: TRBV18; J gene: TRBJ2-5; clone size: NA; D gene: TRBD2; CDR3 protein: CASSPLLAAGWETQYF; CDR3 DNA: TGTGCCAGCTCACCCCTACTAGCGGCCGGTTGGGAGACCCAGTACTTC
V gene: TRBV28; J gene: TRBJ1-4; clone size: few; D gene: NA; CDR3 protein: CASSLWGGDNEKLFF; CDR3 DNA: TGTGCCAGCAGTTTATGGGGGGGGGATAATGAAAAACTGTTTTTT
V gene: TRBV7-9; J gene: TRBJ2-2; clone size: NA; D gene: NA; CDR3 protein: CASSLAGGTNTGELFF; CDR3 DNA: TGTGCCAGCAGCTTAGCCGGCGGTACGAACACCGGGGAGCTGTTTTTT
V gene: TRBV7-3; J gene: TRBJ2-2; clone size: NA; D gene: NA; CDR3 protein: CASSSQGFRGNTGELFF; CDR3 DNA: TGTGCCAGCAGCTCCCAAGGTTTCCGGGGTAACACCGGGGAGCTGTTTTTT
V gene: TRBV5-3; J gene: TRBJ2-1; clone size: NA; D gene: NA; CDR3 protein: CARSCRDISYNEQFF; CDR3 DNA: TGTGCCAGAAGCTGTCGGGACATTTCCTACAATGAGCAGTTCTTC
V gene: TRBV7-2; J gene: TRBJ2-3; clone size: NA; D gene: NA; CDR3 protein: CASSPHPGSPTDTQYF; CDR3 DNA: TGTGCCAGCAGCCCTCACCCCGGGAGTCCGACAGATACGCAGTATTTT
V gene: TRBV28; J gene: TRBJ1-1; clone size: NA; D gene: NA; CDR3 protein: CASRLSGGLKMNTEAFF; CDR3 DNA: TGTGCCAGCAGACTGTCCGGGGGGCTAAAAATGAACACTGAAGCTTTCTTT
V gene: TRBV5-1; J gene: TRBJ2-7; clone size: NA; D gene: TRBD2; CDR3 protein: CASSSGTSAYEQYF; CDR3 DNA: TGCGCCAGCAGCTCCGGGACTAGCGCATACGAGCAGTACTTC
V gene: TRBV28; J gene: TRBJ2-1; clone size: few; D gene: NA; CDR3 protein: CASSSLSLQGIPYNEQFF; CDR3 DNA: TGTGCCAGCAGTTCCCTCTCCTTACAGGGAATCCCTTACAATGAGCAGTTCTTC
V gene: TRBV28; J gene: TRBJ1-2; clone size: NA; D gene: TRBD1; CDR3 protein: CASSQGGQNYGYTF; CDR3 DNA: TGTGCCAGCAGCCAGGGGGGACAGAACTATGGCTACACCTTC
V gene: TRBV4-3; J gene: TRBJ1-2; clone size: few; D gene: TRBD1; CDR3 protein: CASSRTGVENGYTF; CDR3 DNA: TGCGCCAGCAGCCGCACAGGGGTGGAGAATGGCTACACCTTC
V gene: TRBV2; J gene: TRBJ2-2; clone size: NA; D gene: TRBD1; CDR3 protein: CASRSPGQGTGELFF; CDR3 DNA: TGTGCCAGCAGGTCTCCGGGACAGGGAACCGGGGAGCTGTTTTTT
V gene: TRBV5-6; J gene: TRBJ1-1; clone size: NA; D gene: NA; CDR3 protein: CASSFSGVGRPEAFF; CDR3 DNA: TGTGCCAGCAGCTTCTCAGGGGTAGGAAGGCCTGAAGCTTTCTTT
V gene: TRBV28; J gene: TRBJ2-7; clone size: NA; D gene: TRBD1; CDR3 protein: CASSSAGQGVPYEQYF; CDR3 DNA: TGTGCCAGCAGTTCCGCCGGACAGGGGGTGCCCTACGAGCAGTACTTC